This T cell receptor beta chain is from a study of control samples from healthy donors and cancer patients. Method: immunoSEQ multiplex PCR; TCRdb's copy keeps in-frame clones and lacks some. The top ten hold under 2.5% of the sample, which has roughly 140,000 clones, roughly 93% seen once. CDR3 length: 13 residues. Germline V gene data show CDR1 as SGHRS and CDR2 as YFSETQ. Trimming stripped 0 bases from V and 4 bases from J, with 8 bases between. Sequencing was carried out using blood. This TCR derives from a man aged 45-60 years in good health. J is TRBJ2-7 and V is TRBV5-1, with a tentative D call TRBD1 (6 bases). CDR3 in amino acids: CASSLGDRYEQYF. In DNA form, the CDR3 reads TGCGCCAGCAGCTTGGGTGACAGGTACGAGCAGTACTTC.